These T cell receptor beta chains were read from a single sample in a study of Graves' ophthalmopathy and Graves' hyperthyroidism. In TCRdb, the multiplex PCR reads were re-called with MiXCR into one record per CDR3 protein. Here the sample spans some 360,000 distinct CDR3 sequences, about 17% being singletons. Sequenced: peripheral blood. The receptors originated from an adult woman with stable Graves' hyperthyroidism. CDR3s include the opening cysteine and the closing phenylalanine or tryptophan. Fields, in order: V gene, J gene, D gene, clone size, CDR3 DNA, CDR3 protein. The D gene is left open where the match is weak. The listing skips clone size in some rows; elsewhere it reads once, few, many or a size class.

V gene: TRBV7-2
J gene: TRBJ1-5
D gene: TRBD1
clone size: many
CDR3 DNA: TGTGCCAGCAGTACCGGACAGGGACATCAGCCCCAGCATTTT
CDR3 protein: CASSTGQGHQPQHF

V gene: TRBV7-6
J gene: TRBJ2-7
D gene: TRBD1
clone size: many
CDR3 DNA: TGTGCCAGCAGCTACCCCGACAGGGTTGAGCAGTACTTC
CDR3 protein: CASSYPDRVEQYF

V gene: TRBV6-5
J gene: TRBJ2-4
D gene: .
clone size: many
CDR3 DNA: TGTGCCAGCAGTTATGGAAGGGGTGCGAACATTCAGTACTTC
CDR3 protein: CASSYGRGANIQYF

V gene: TRBV7-9
J gene: TRBJ2-5
D gene: .
clone size: many
CDR3 DNA: TGTGCCAGCAGCTTAACACCAACACACGGAGAGACCCAGTACTTC
CDR3 protein: CASSLTPTHGETQYF

V gene: TRBV3-1
J gene: TRBJ2-2
D gene: .
clone size: few
CDR3 DNA: TGTGCCAGCAGCCACGGGGGATCCGGGGAGCTGTTTTTT
CDR3 protein: CASSHGGSGELFF

V gene: TRBV15
J gene: TRBJ1-2
D gene: .
clone size: many
CDR3 DNA: TGTGCCACCAGCAGAGATATTCACAGGGTCTATGGCTACACCTTC
CDR3 protein: CATSRDIHRVYGYTF

V gene: TRBV5-1
J gene: TRBJ2-2
D gene: .
clone size: many
CDR3 DNA: TGCGCCAGCAGCTTGGTCTTCGGGAGTGGGACCGGGGAGCTGTTTTTT
CDR3 protein: CASSLVFGSGTGELFF

V gene: TRBV12-3/TRBV12-4
J gene: TRBJ2-2
D gene: .
clone size: many
CDR3 DNA: TGTGCCAGCACTCTAGGGACAACAACCGGGGAGCTGTTTTTT
CDR3 protein: CASTLGTTTGELFF

V gene: TRBV7-9
J gene: TRBJ1-1
D gene: .
clone size: many
CDR3 DNA: TGTGCCAGCAGCTTAGCTCTCCTCCTAAAGGACACTGAAGCTTTCTTT
CDR3 protein: CASSLALLLKDTEAFF

V gene: TRBV7-2
J gene: TRBJ2-2
D gene: .
clone size: .
CDR3 DNA: TGTGCCAGCCGATTACTAGAGAACACCGGGGAGCTGTTTTTT
CDR3 protein: CASRLLENTGELFF